Listed below are T cell receptor beta chains from one sample, sequenced in a study of T cell responses to AZD1222 COVID-19 vaccine. Sequenced by immunoSEQ multiplex PCR; TCRdb stores in-frame clones only, minus some. The table has some 150,000 clones, 92% seen once. Sequenced here: peripheral blood, sampled on day 0 of MenACWY control vaccination. The source of these receptors is an adult in good health. CDR3s include the opening cysteine and the closing phenylalanine or tryptophan. A D gene is named only where the DNA matches it firmly. Expanded clones get a size class; other rows say once, few or many, or leave the size out.

>TRBD1|TRBJ1-1|TRBV3-1/TRBV3-2|-
TGTGCCAGCAGTTCACAGGGGGCTTGGACTGAAGCTTTCTTT
CASSSQGAWTEAFF
>-|TRBJ2-2|TRBV3-1/TRBV3-2|-
TGTGCCAGCAGCCAAGGTGGGGTCAAGACGGGGGGCCGGTTTTTT
CASSQGGVKTGGRFF
>-|TRBJ2-7|TRBV7-9|-
TGTGCCAGCTCCTACGGGGCGACCTTAAGCTCCTACGAGCAGTACTTC
CASSYGATLSSYEQYF
>TRBD2|TRBJ2-3|TRBV6-5|-
TGTGCCAGCAGTTACGGGGCGGGAGAGAATACGCAGTATTTT
CASSYGAGENTQYF
>TRBD2|TRBJ2-1|TRBV9|-
TGTGCCAGCAGCGAGGGACTAGCGCCCGTAGGGAATGAGCAGTTCTTC
CASSEGLAPVGNEQFF
>-|TRBJ2-2|TRBV9|-
TGTGCCAGCAGCGTTGATTCCGGGGAGCTGTTTTTT
CASSVDSGELFF
>-|TRBJ1-2|TRBV24-1|few
TGTGCCACCAGTGGGGGTGGGGGCTACACCTTC
CATSGGGGYTF
>TRBD1|TRBJ1-1|TRBV5-8|-
TGTGCCAGCAGGCCGACAGGGTCCACTCCAAAAGCTTTCTTT
CASRPTGSTPKAFF
>TRBD1|TRBJ2-1|TRBV15|-
TGTGCCGTTGGGACAGGGTACAATGAGCAGTTCTTC
CAVGTGYNEQFF
>-|TRBJ2-3|TRBV9|-
TGTGCCAGCAGCGTAGCCGCGGGCGATGGGACAGATACGCAGTATTTT
CASSVAAGDGTDTQYF
>TRBD2|TRBJ2-5|TRBV2|-
TGTGCCAGCAGTCCACCTAGACTAGCGGGAGGGGAGACCCAGTACTTC
CASSPPRLAGGETQYF
>-|TRBJ2-7|TRBV4-2|-
TGTGCCAGCAGCCAAGGAATTACGACGGTATACTACGAGCAGTACTTC
CASSQGITTVYYEQYF
>-|TRBJ1-5|TRBV6-5|few
TGTGCCACTTCCGACGGTTATCGTCAGCCCCAGCATTTT
CATSDGYRQPQHF
>-|TRBJ2-7|TRBV11-3|-
TGTGCCAGCAGCTTCCTTGCGGACGAGCAGTACTTC
CASSFLADEQYF
>-|TRBJ2-7|TRBV7-9|few
TGTGCCAGCAGCTTAGCCGGGGTTGGATTTGCAACCTACGAGCAGTACTTC
CASSLAGVGFATYEQYF
>-|TRBJ2-5|TRBV6-5|-
TGTGCCAGCAGTTACTCAGGGGGTTGGGGAGAGACCCAGTACTTC
CASSYSGGWGETQYF
>-|TRBJ2-7|TRBV27|-
TGTGCCAGCAGTCCTCAGAGCTCCTACGAGCAGTACTTC
CASSPQSSYEQYF
>-|TRBJ2-2|TRBV19|few
TGTGCCAGTAGTATTGGGGGGCAGTACACCGGGGAGCTGTTTTTT
CASSIGGQYTGELFF
>TRBD1|TRBJ1-1|TRBV7-3|-
TGTGCCAGCAGCCTCGGACAGGGGGAAGTGTTGACTGAAGCTTTCTTT
CASSLGQGEVLTEAFF
>-|TRBJ1-5|TRBV15|-
TGTGCCACCAGCAGAGATCACCCACTCCGGGGTACTGGCAATCAGCCCCAGCATTTT
CATSRDHPLRGTGNQPQHF
>-|TRBJ2-7|TRBV29-1|-
TGCAGCGTTGAAGGGCCCGGGACCCAACCCTACGAGCAGTACTTC
CSVEGPGTQPYEQYF
>-|TRBJ1-2|TRBV7-2|-
TGTGCCAGCAGCTTAGAGGGGGGGTATGGCTACACCTTC
CASSLEGGYGYTF
>-|TRBJ2-3|TRBV2|-
TGTGCCAGCAGTGAAACGGTTTTTGGGACAGATACGCAGTATTTT
CASSETVFGTDTQYF
>-|TRBJ1-1|TRBV19|-
TGTGCCAGTAGTATATCCGGGGTGGGGAGCACTGAAGCTTTCTTT
CASSISGVGSTEAFF
>TRBD2|TRBJ2-5|TRBV3-1/TRBV3-2|-
TGTGCCAGCAGCCAAGCGGTCTCCTGGACTAGTGTAGAGACCCAGTACTTC
CASSQAVSWTSVETQYF
>-|TRBJ1-2|TRBV25-1|-
TGTGCCAGCAGTGAAAGGGTGGAGGGGTATGGCTACACCTTC
CASSERVEGYGYTF
>TRBD2|TRBJ2-3|TRBV5-6|-
TGTGCCAGCAGCTTGGCAGGTTTGGGCGCGGGGGGAGATACGCAGTATTTT
CASSLAGLGAGGDTQYF
>-|TRBJ2-6|TRBV21-1|-
TGTGCCAGCAGCATGGGAGAGCACGCGAACTCTGGGGCCAACGTCCTGACTTTC
CASSMGEHANSGANVLTF
>-|TRBJ2-1|TRBV7-2|once
TGTGCCAGCAGCTTAGCCTGGGGGGCAGGAGAGCAGTTCTTC
CASSLAWGAGEQFF
>-|TRBJ1-2|TRBV29-1|-
TGCAGCGTTGAAGGGGGGGATGGTGCCTATGGCTACACCTTC
CSVEGGDGAYGYTF
>-|TRBJ1-4|TRBV2|-
TGTGCCAGCAGGGACACTTCCAGGGGCACTAATGAAAAACTGTTTTTT
CASRDTSRGTNEKLFF
>-|TRBJ2-7|TRBV2|-
TGTGCCAGCAGCCAGGGACTTGCCTACGAGCAGTACTTC
CASSQGLAYEQYF
>-|TRBJ2-7|TRBV6-6|-
TGTGCCAGCAGTTACTCAGACTACGAGCAGTACTTC
CASSYSDYEQYF